This T cell receptor beta chain was captured in a study of blood T cells in healthy people across ages. Looked up from germline, CDR1 is LGHNA and CDR2 is YSLEER. The CDR3 is 14 residues long. The V end was cut by 4 bases, the J end by 6 bases, with 13 bases between. Together with a sample-barcoded 5' primer, a J-beta primer mix was included in a second PCR lasting roughly 6 to 12 cycles. MiXCR, applied by TCRdb to the 5' RACE reads, yields one record per CDR3 protein. In the table there are 1.5 million to 1.9 million distinct CDR3 sequences, roughly 43% of which are singletons. The J gene is TRBJ2-1, the V gene TRBV4-3; unclear D gene. The sequenced sample consisted of blood. The TCR sequence derives from a woman between 18 and 29 years old in good health. CDR3 protein: CASSRRELGNEQFF. The CDR3 DNA follows: TGCGCCAGCAGCCGCAGAGAGTTGGGCAATGAGCAGTTCTTC.